This TCR beta chain was recovered during a study of T-cell reconstitution after alpha-beta-depleted transplantation in children. The library targeted TCRbeta and was prepared with unique molecular identifiers. Using its own MiXCR run on the PCR reads, TCRdb lists one record per CDR3 protein. Here the sample spans some 520,000 distinct CDR3 sequences, about 30% being singletons. CDR3 length: 15 residues. Between the trimmed V and J ends, which lost 6 bases and 0 bases, there was a span of 12 bases. Germline assignment: CDR1 MNHEY and CDR2 SVGEGT. The origin of this receptor is a human donor who donated a stem cell graft to a child with aplastic anemia. The chain couples TRBV6-2 or TRBV6-3 to TRBJ1-5; TRBD1 is a possible D gene (5 bases). The sample here was PBMCs from the stem cell graft donor, taken from the stem cell graft. The CDR3 sequence: CASSRAAHSNQPQHF. The DNA for the CDR3 is TGTGCCAGCAGCAGGGCAGCCCATAGCAATCAGCCCCAGCATTTT.